The 16 T cell receptor beta chains in this list originate from one sample, sequenced in a study of prognosis after radiotherapy for stage I lung cancer. Amplification of TCR beta CDR3 from genomic DNA used two-round multiplex PCR. Round one of PCR was performed, and it used primers specific to each TRBV and TRBJ gene. Each CDR3 protein is one row after TCRdb ran MiXCR on the multiplex PCR reads. The sample has about 16,000 distinct CDR3 sequences, more than 35% seen once. Here the sequenced sample was PBMCs, taken before or after stereotactic body radiation therapy (not recorded which). The receptors come from a donor at least 50 years old with non-small cell lung cancer.

Of note for this clonotype: Only one base separates this from a far larger clonotype, so it likely reflects a read error. This chain joins TRBV6-4 and TRBJ2-2; possible D gene TRBD2, 5 bases. The CDR3 extends over 15 amino acids. Trimming stripped 4 bases from V and 9 bases from J, with 18 bases between. The germline V gene has CDR1 MRHNA and CDR2 SNTAGT. DNA of the CDR3: TGTGCCAGCAGTGGAGCGGCGGGCGAGCTCCGGGAGCTGTTTTTT. Amino acids: CASSGAAGELRELFF.

The V call is TRBV10-3, the J call TRBJ1-2; no clear D gene. V shed 10 bases and J shed 3 bases, with 12 bases lying between them. The CDR3 loop spans 12 amino acids. Per germline, CDR1 ENHRY and CDR2 SYGVKD. DNA for the CDR3: TGTGCCACCTCGCCGCTTTACTATGGCTACACCTTC. Translated: CATSPLYYGYTF.

This clonotype occurred many times. The V gene is TRBV18, the J gene TRBJ1-2; D call uncertain. V shed 3 bases and J shed 0 bases, with 14 bases lying between them. This CDR3 contains 16 residues. Germline CDR1 and CDR2: KGHSH and LQKENI. CDR3: CASSPGPGKANYGYTF. Here the CDR3 DNA reads TGTGCCAGCTCACCGGGTCCTGGGAAAGCTAACTATGGCTACACCTTC.

By proportion, this clonotype is medium-sized. This rearrangement joins TRBV6-1 to TRBJ2-1, with TRBD2 matching over 7 bases. CDR3 length equals 14 residues. CDR1 and CDR2 (germline): MNHNS, SASEGT. V was pared by 9 bases and J by 4 bases, with 9 bases of the junction left unmatched. Here the CDR3 reads CASHSGPHYNEQFF. The CDR3 DNA follows: TGTGCCAGTCATAGCGGGCCCCATTACAATGAGCAGTTCTTC.

This clonotype was seen at least ten times. The chain employs TRBV19 and TRBJ1-5; perhaps TRBD1 as D (6 bases). Germline-derived CDR1 and CDR2 are LNHDA and SQIVND (reference sequence). V was clipped by 0 bases and J by 6 bases, with 12 bases between them. The CDR3 consists of 15 residues. The chain's CDR3 is CASSIDRQGLQPQHF. The CDR3 DNA is TGTGCCAGTAGTATAGATCGGCAGGGGCTTCAGCCCCAGCATTTT.

Sample share makes this clonotype medium-sized. The V gene is TRBV5-1, the J gene TRBJ1-3; D perhaps matches TRBD1 (5 bases). The germline V gene encodes CDR1 SGHRS and CDR2 YFSETQ. Trimming took 5 bases from V and 0 from J, leaving 12 bases between them. This CDR3 is 15 amino acids long. This CDR3 reads CASRPDSHSGNTIYF. Written as DNA, the CDR3 is TGCGCCAGCAGACCCGACAGCCACTCTGGAAACACCATATATTTT.

With respect to this clonotype: Since a much larger clone is just one base distant, this may be a read error. This chain joins TRBV9 and TRBJ2-5; TRBD1 matches at 8 bases. This CDR3 is built from 15 residues. CDR1 is SGDLS, CDR2 YYNGEE, per germline. The CDR3 reads CASSGRGQGGETHYF. CDR3 bases: TGTGCCAGCAGCGGAAGAGGACAGGGAGGAGAGACCCATTACTTC.

This clonotype was observed at least ten times. The chain is built from TRBV7-2 and TRBJ2-1; TRBD1 or TRBD2 may be the D gene (5 bases each). The CDR3 contains 16 residues. Germline-derived CDR1 and CDR2 are SGHTA and FQGNSA. Trimming shortened V by 5 bases and J by 5 bases, and 19 bases separated the two germline ends. CDR3 DNA sequence: TGTGCCAGCAGCACGGCCCAGATGGGGGTCAACAATGAGCAGTTCTTC. Translating it yields CASSTAQMGVNNEQFF.

This clonotype was detected only once. A far larger clone is off by one base, so a read error is likely. This chain connects TRBV19 to TRBJ2-5, with TRBD1 as a possible D gene (6 bases). The CDR3 totals 14 residues. CDR1 is LNHDA, CDR2 SQIVND, per germline (reference sequence). The CDR3 loop reads CASSSQQGFDEHFF. The CDR3, as DNA: TGTGCCAGTAGTTCACAACAGGGATTCGATGAGCATTTCTTC.

This clonotype was seen repeatedly, ten times or more. The V and J genes are TRBV7-9 and TRBJ1-2; 7 positions match TRBD1. The V segment lost 6 bases and the J segment 3 bases; nucleotides outside the gene matches: 7. The CDR3 contains 14 residues. Germline lookup yields CDR1 SEHNR and CDR2 FQNEAQ (reference sequence). CDR3 sequence reads: CASSPGQFDYGYTF. In DNA form, the CDR3 reads TGTGCCAGCAGTCCGGGACAGTTCGACTATGGCTACACCTTC. The whole variable domain, remainder taken from reference TRBV7-9 and TRBJ1-2, is DTGVSQNPRHKITKRGQNVTFRCDPISEHNRLYWYRQTLGQGPEFLTYFQNEAQLEKSRLLSDRFSAERPKGSFSTLEIQRTEQGDSAMYLCASSPGQFDYGYTFGSGTRLTVV.

Remarks on this clonotype: A far larger clone is just one base off, so this is likely a read error. The chain carries TRBV6-5 and TRBJ2-7; 12 bases fit TRBD2. Germline CDR1 is MNHEY and CDR2 is SVGAGI. The CDR3 sequence is 18 residues long. The CDR3 DNA sequence: TGTGCCAGCAGCCCCCGGGTACTAGCGGGGGGTGGCTCCTACGAGCGGTACTTC. Its protein product is CASSPRVLAGGGSYERYF.

This clonotype was picked up many times. The chain recombines TRBV12-3 or TRBV12-4 with TRBJ1-4; unclear D gene. The CDR3 runs 14 residues. V was clipped by 5 bases and J by 4 bases, with 11 bases between them. The CDR3 sequence: CASSPGSLNEKLFF. The CDR3 DNA follows: TGTGCCAGCAGTCCAGGAAGCCTTAATGAAAAACTGTTTTTT.

Comment on this clonotype: The junction departs from the called germline gene at one end, perhaps through a read error. As DNA, the CDR3 is TGTGCCAGCAGCCACTCGCCATGGGGTACTAGCGGGAGGAACACCGGGGAGATGTTTTTT. The encoded protein is CASSHSPWGTSGRNTGEMFF. V and J are TRBV6-5 and TRBJ2-2, with TRBD2 matching 12 bases. The CDR3 is made up of 20 amino acids. Looked up from germline, CDR1 is MNHEY and CDR2 is SVGAGI.

The chain employs TRBV10-3 and TRBJ2-3, with D unclear. There are 14 residues in the CDR3. Germline-derived CDR1 and CDR2 are ENHRY and SYGVKD. Trimming removed 2 bases at V and 7 bases at J, with 13 bases between. Here the CDR3 reads CAISEKNSQNTQYF. For the CDR3, the DNA is TGTGCCATCAGTGAGAAGAATTCACAGAATACGCAGTATTTT.

This clonotype appeared once. The J gene is TRBJ2-7, the V gene TRBV2, with TRBD2 matching over 7 bases. J lost 0 bases, V lost 4 bases, and 3 bases had no gene match. Per germline, CDR1 SNHLY and CDR2 FYNNEI. The CDR3 is made up of 14 amino acids. CDR3 sequence: CASSGGGYSYEQYF. CDR3 DNA sequence: TGTGCCAGCAGTGGGGGGGGGTACTCCTACGAGCAGTACTTC.

Ten or more counts support this clonotype. This rearrangement joins TRBV20-1 to TRBJ1-2, with a tentative D call TRBD1 (6 bases). This CDR3 is 16 amino acids long. The germline V gene encodes CDR1 DFQATT and CDR2 SNEGSKA (reference sequence). V was trimmed by 5 bases and J by 5 bases, leaving 24 bases between them. This CDR3 is CSADPRGGGQEYGYTF. Written as DNA, the CDR3 is TGCAGTGCTGATCCCCGGGGGGGGGGGCAGGAGTATGGCTACACCTTC.